This TCR beta chain was documented in a study of T-cell reconstitution after alpha-beta-depleted transplantation in children. CDR3 length equals 10 residues. Trimming took 7 bases from V and 5 from J, leaving 5 bases between them. CDR1 SEHNR and CDR2 FQNEAQ come from the germline V gene (reference sequence). The study's findings and limits: Reportedly, alpha-beta T cells present about two months post-transplant originated from several hundred expanded clones of graft origin. At one year after transplant, newly produced T cells mostly accounted for T-cell counts and diversity. Recipient T cells and thymic progenitors that survived were the source of the high TCRbeta diversity seen at day 60 in some patients.

This clonotype was detected many times. The antigen is unknown. During its preparation, the TCRbeta library received unique molecular identifiers. TCRdb used MiXCR to reprocess the PCR reads, holding one entry per CDR3 protein. The profile covers hundreds of thousands of distinct CDR3 sequences, with under 25% appearing a single time and approximately 14% taken by the ten largest. The sample in question was PBMCs, mostly from graft donor cells, obtained 360 days after TCRalphabeta/CD19-depleted stem cell transplant. This chain uses TRBV7-9 with TRBJ1-1; D gene unclear. The receptor was derived from a boy under two years old who had a stem cell transplant for acute myeloid leukemia, so the T cells may come from the graft donor. The CDR3 reads CASKGTEAFF. CDR3 in DNA: TGTGCCAGCAAAGGGACTGAAGCTTTCTTT.